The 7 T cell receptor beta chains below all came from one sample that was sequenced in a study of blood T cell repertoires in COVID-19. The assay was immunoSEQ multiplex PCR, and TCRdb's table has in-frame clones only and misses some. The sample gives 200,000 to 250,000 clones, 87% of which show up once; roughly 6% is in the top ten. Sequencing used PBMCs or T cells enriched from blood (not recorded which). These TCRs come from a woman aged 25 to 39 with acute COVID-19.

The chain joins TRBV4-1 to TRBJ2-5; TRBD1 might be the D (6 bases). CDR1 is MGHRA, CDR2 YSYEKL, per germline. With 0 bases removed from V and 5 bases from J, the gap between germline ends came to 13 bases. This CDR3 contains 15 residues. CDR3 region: CASSQDSGVGETQYF. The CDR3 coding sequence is TGCGCCAGCAGCCAAGATTCAGGGGTAGGGGAGACCCAGTACTTC.

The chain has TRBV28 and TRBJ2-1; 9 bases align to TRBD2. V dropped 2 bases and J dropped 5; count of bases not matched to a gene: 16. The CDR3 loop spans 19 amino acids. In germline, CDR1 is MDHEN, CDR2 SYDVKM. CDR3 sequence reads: CASSLNPSALAGENNEQFF. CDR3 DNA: TGTGCCAGCAGTTTAAACCCTTCGGCTTTAGCGGGAGAAAACAATGAGCAGTTCTTC.

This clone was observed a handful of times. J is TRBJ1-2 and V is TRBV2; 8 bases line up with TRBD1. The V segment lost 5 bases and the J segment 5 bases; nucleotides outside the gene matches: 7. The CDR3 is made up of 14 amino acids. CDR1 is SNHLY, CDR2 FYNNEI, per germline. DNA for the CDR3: TGTGCCAGCAGTACGGGACAGGTGATTTATGGCTACACCTTC. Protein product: CASSTGQVIYGYTF.

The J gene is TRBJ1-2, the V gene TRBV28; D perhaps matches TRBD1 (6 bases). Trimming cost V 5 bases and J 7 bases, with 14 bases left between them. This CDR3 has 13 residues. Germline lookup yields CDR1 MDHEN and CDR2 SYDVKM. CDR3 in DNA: TGTGCCAGCAGTCCAGGGGTTTTAGGTGGCTACACCTTC. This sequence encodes CASSPGVLGGYTF.

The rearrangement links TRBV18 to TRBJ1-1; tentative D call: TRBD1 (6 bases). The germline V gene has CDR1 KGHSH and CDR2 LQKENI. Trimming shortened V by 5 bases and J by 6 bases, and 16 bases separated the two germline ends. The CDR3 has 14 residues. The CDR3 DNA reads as TGTGCCAGCTCAGCATCAGGGGTTTGGGCTGAAGCTTTCTTT. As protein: CASSASGVWAEAFF.

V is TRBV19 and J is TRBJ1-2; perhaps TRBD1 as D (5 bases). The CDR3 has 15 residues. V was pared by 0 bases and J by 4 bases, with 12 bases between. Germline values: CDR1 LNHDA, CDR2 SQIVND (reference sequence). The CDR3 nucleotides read TGTGCCAGTAGTATAGAGCCAACAGGTAGCTATGGCTACACCTTC. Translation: CASSIEPTGSYGYTF.

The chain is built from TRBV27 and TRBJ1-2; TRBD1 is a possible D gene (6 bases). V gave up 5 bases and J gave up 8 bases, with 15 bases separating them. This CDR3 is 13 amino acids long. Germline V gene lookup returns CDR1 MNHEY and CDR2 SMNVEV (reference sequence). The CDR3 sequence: CASSLPGTSGYTF. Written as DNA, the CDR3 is TGTGCCAGCAGTCTCCCCGGGACATCCGGCTACACCTTC.